The 28 T cell receptor beta chains listed next were all sequenced from one sample in a study of T cells in Graves' hyperthyroidism and ophthalmopathy (dated by TCRdb to between 2019 and 2020). The library was produced with multiplex PCR. Sequencing used an Illumina HiSeq 2000. The TCR beta CDR3 regions were amplified from the RNA transcripts. For the first round of RT-PCR on the TCR CDR3, the HTBI primer set was used together with the Qiagen OneStep RT-PCR kit. Starting from the raw public reads, TCRdb applied fastp trimming at Q25, assembled clones with MiXCR and retained in-frame beta chains. Identical CDR3 protein sequences are pooled into one entry, listed with their most common genes and DNA. This sample is represented by approximately 600,000 distinct CDR3 sequences; 15% to 20% of them were singletons. The ten largest clones represent around 4% of the sample. The sequencing sample was made of blood. The source of these receptors is a woman aged 30 to 39 with Graves' hyperthyroidism.

The rearrangement uses TRBV5-1 and TRBJ2-1; 13 bases align to TRBD2. Germline V gene lookup returns CDR1 SGHRS and CDR2 YFSETQ. This CDR3 is built from 16 residues. The ends lost 6 bases at V and 7 bases at J; junction bases unmatched: 10. The CDR3 loop is CASTRTSGSRPNEQFF. Here the CDR3 DNA reads TGCGCCAGCACCCGGACTAGCGGGAGTCGTCCGAATGAGCAGTTCTTC. The complete variable domain, with remaining parts taken from reference TRBV5-1 and TRBJ2-1, reads KAGVTQTPRYLIKTRGQQVTLSCSPISGHRSVSWYQQTPGQGLQFLFEYFSETQRNKGNFPGRFSGRQFSNSRSEMNVSTLELGDSALYLCASTRTSGSRPNEQFFGPGTRLTVL.

Only a few counts were recorded for this clonotype. This chain connects TRBV18 to TRBJ1-2; 10 bases map to TRBD1. The V gene end was trimmed by 10 bases and the J gene end by 7 bases; junction bases not matched to a gene: 9. Germline CDR1 reads KGHSH; CDR2 reads LQKENI. There are 13 residues in the CDR3. Here the CDR3 reads CATTPGQGRGYTF. For the CDR3, the DNA is TGTGCCACCACGCCGGGACAGGGGCGTGGCTACACCTTC.

CDR3 sequence: CASSFRPPLVGGSYNEQYF. The CDR3 nucleotides are TGTGCCAGCAGCTTTCGCCCCCCGCTGGTGGGTGGGTCCTACAATGAGCAGTACTTC. The chain joins TRBV7-9 to TRBJ2-1; no reliable D call. The closer fit of TRBJ2-7 to the DNA end suggests the J call may be wrong. The germline V gene has CDR1 SEHNR and CDR2 FQNEAQ (reference sequence). The CDR3 has 19 amino acids.

This clonotype was seen a handful of times. For the CDR3, the DNA is TGTGCCAGCAGCCCTTGGGGCCCGGGACGGTTGATCTCCTACGAGCAGTACTTC. It translates to CASSPWGPGRLISYEQYF. V is TRBV6-2 or TRBV6-3 and J is TRBJ2-7; D is possibly TRBD1 or TRBD2 (5 bases each). V dropped 6 bases and J dropped 0 bases, with 24 bases sitting between them. Per the germline V gene, CDR1 is MNHEY and CDR2 is SVGEGT. The CDR3 is made up of 18 amino acids.

This clonotype was seen at least ten times. The V call is TRBV20-1, the J call TRBJ1-1; D gene uncertain. CDR1 is DFQATT and CDR2 is SNEGSKA in the germline V gene (reference sequence). The CDR3 has 14 residues. The germline V and J ends were trimmed by 1 base and 0 bases, with 9 bases remaining between them. The CDR3 nucleotides read TGCAGTGCTAGAGCCCTAGGGATGAACACTGAAGCTTTCTTT. As protein: CSARALGMNTEAFF.

This clonotype showed up just a few times. The chain joins TRBV19 to TRBJ2-3, with a possible D match to TRBD2 (5 bases). Deletions cut 4 bases from V and 2 bases from J, with 13 bases between. Per the germline V gene, CDR1 is LNHDA and CDR2 is SQIVND (reference sequence). This CDR3 is 15 amino acids long. The CDR3: CASSTRTGYTDTQYF. CDR3 DNA: TGTGCCAGTAGTACGAGGACTGGATACACAGATACGCAGTATTTT.

The V and J genes are TRBV28 and TRBJ1-2; 10 bases are shared with TRBD1. Germline V gene sequence: CDR1 MDHEN, CDR2 SYDVKM. CDR3 length: 13 residues. V trimming: 8 bases; J trimming: 5 bases; junction bases outside the gene matches: 5. The CDR3 loop reads CASLDRGSYGYTF. In DNA, the CDR3 is TGTGCCAGCCTGGACAGGGGGTCATATGGCTACACCTTC.

This clonotype was seen ten or more times. V and J are TRBV20-1 and TRBJ1-2; D might be TRBD1 (5 bases). Trimming removed 3 bases at V and 6 bases at J, with 17 bases between. From germline, CDR1 is DFQATT and CDR2 SNEGSKA (reference sequence). The CDR3 loop spans 14 amino acids. Here the CDR3 reads CSASLGLRGDGYTF. The CDR3 nucleotides read TGCAGTGCTAGCCTTGGACTGCGAGGGGATGGCTACACCTTC.

This clonotype showed up many times. The rearrangement links TRBV30 to TRBJ2-7; the D gene is possibly TRBD2 (6 bases). The germline V gene encodes CDR1 GTSNPN and CDR2 SVGIG (reference sequence). V was trimmed by 4 bases and J by 5 bases, leaving 18 bases between them. CDR3 length equals 14 residues. The CDR3 DNA sequence: TGTGCCTGGACCCTCGGGGGAGTCCGGGACGAGCAGTACTTC. It translates to CAWTLGGVRDEQYF.

This clonotype has only a few counts. The V gene is TRBV7-9, the J gene TRBJ2-1; D not certain. V was pared by 5 bases and J by 7 bases, with 9 bases between. Germline lookup yields CDR1 SEHNR and CDR2 FQNEAQ (reference sequence). The CDR3 runs 12 residues. CDR3 nucleotides: TGTGCCAGCAGCATCGCCCAAAATGAGCAGTTCTTC. Protein sequence: CASSIAQNEQFF.

This clonotype was observed a handful of times. This chain uses TRBV5-1 with TRBJ1-1; no firm D call. CDR1 is SGHRS, CDR2 YFSETQ, per germline. Trimming took 0 bases from V and 11 from J, leaving 11 bases between them. The CDR3 has 12 amino acids. The CDR3 reads CASSLDPPLAFF. The CDR3 DNA sequence: TGCGCCAGCAGCTTGGACCCACCGTTGGCTTTCTTT.

This clonotype showed up just a few times. Relative to the germline gene, one junction end is altered; a read error may explain this. V usage is TRBV11-1 and J usage is TRBJ2-7; 9 bases map to TRBD1. Germline V gene data show CDR1 as SGHAT and CDR2 as FQDESV (reference sequence). The CDR3 is 14 residues long. In nucleotides, the CDR3 is TGTGCCTGCAGCTGGGGACAGGGATCCTACGAGCAGTACTTC. Translation: CACSWGQGSYEQYF.

V is TRBV19 and J is TRBJ2-3; 9 bases line up with TRBD1. This CDR3 is 13 amino acids long. The trim removed 10 bases at V and 4 bases at J, leaving 6 bases unmatched. The V gene's germline CDR1 is LNHDA and CDR2 SQIVND (reference sequence). The CDR3, as DNA: TGTGCCACGGGACAGGGATTACCAGATACGCAGTATTTT. This encodes CATGQGLPDTQYF. The complete variable domain, with remaining parts taken from reference TRBV19 and TRBJ2-3, reads DGGITQSPKYLFRKEGQNVTLSCEQNLNHDAMYWYRQDPGQGLRLIYYSQIVNDFQKGDIAEGYSVSREKKESFPLTVTSAQKNPTAFYLCATGQGLPDTQYFGPGTRLTVL.

The gene calls are TRBV27 and TRBJ1-4, with D possibly being TRBD1 (6 bases). This CDR3 is built from 14 residues. Trimming pared 8 bases from V and 3 bases from J, leaving 13 bases between. The V gene's germline CDR1 is MNHEY and CDR2 SMNVEV (reference sequence). The CDR3 loop reads CASATGLANEKLFF. DNA for the CDR3: TGTGCCAGCGCCACAGGGTTAGCTAATGAAAAACTGTTTTTT. The entire variable domain, with the rest obtained from reference TRBV27 and TRBJ1-4, is as follows: EAQVTQNPRYLITVTGKKLTVTCSQNMNHEYMSWYRQDPGLGLRQIYYSMNVEVTDKGDVPEGYKVSRKEKRNFPLILESPSPNQTSLYFCASATGLANEKLFFGSGTQLSVL.

In its sample, this clonotype was seen many times. The J gene is TRBJ2-3, the V gene TRBV20-1; 10 bases are shared with TRBD2. This CDR3 spans 15 amino acids. Germline V gene data show CDR1 as DFQATT and CDR2 as SNEGSKA (reference sequence). Trimming at V came to 5 bases and at J to 0 bases, leaving 5 bases not matched to a gene. CDR3 loop: CSALLAGLSTDTQYF. The CDR3 DNA is TGCAGTGCTCTACTAGCGGGGTTGAGCACAGATACGCAGTATTTT.

Worth noting for this clonotype: The junction departs from the called germline gene at one end, perhaps through a read error. The chain has TRBV11-2 and TRBJ2-1; 8 bases agree with TRBD2. This CDR3 is 16 amino acids long. CDR1 is SGHAT, CDR2 FQNNGV, per germline. The CDR3 loop reads CAGSLRLAGSYNEQFF. The DNA for the CDR3 is TGTGCCGGCAGTTTAAGGTTAGCGGGATCCTACAATGAGCAGTTCTTC.

The chain joins TRBV6-1 to TRBJ1-2; D possibly corresponds to TRBD1 (6 bases). Trimming stripped 9 bases from V and 7 bases from J, with 15 bases between. Germline V gene lookup returns CDR1 MNHNS and CDR2 SASEGT. This CDR3 region has 12 residues. CDR3 DNA: TGTGCCAGTGATACAGGGCACGTTGGCTACACCTTC. Translation gives CASDTGHVGYTF.

The V and J genes are TRBV18 and TRBJ2-3, with D possibly matching TRBD1 (6 bases). Germline V gene data show CDR1 as KGHSH and CDR2 as LQKENI. This CDR3 is built from 15 residues. Trimming removed 2 bases from V and 2 bases from J, with 11 bases in between. The CDR3 spells CASSPYRATTDTQYF. The CDR3 DNA follows: TGTGCCAGCTCACCATACAGGGCGACCACAGATACGCAGTATTTT.

This clonotype was seen ten or more times. The chain carries TRBV3-1 and TRBJ1-5; no clear D gene. Germline CDR1 is LGHDT and CDR2 is YNNKEL (reference sequence). V was clipped by 0 bases and J by 5 bases, with 11 bases between them. This CDR3 has 15 amino acids. The CDR3 DNA is TGTGCCAGCAGCCAAGATGGGCAGGTCGATCAGCCCCAGCATTTT. It translates to CASSQDGQVDQPQHF.

This clonotype was observed many times. This chain uses TRBV28 with TRBJ2-7; D perhaps matches TRBD2 (5 bases). The V end lost 4 bases, the J end lost 2 bases, and 12 bases lay between the germline ends. The CDR3 is 14 amino acids. Germline CDR1 and CDR2: MDHEN and SYDVKM. The CDR3 loop reads CASSSGGGTYEQYF. The CDR3 region has the DNA TGTGCCAGCAGTTCCGGAGGAGGTACCTACGAGCAGTACTTC.

This clonotype appeared a few times. V is TRBV3-2 and J is TRBJ1-5; TRBD1 is the table's D call and was not checked against the DNA. TRBV3-2 is given as a pseudogene. This CDR3 is built from 16 residues. The CDR3 DNA follows: TGTGCCAGCAGCCAGACCTCCGGGCCGTTTGGTCAGCCCCAGCATTTT. Its translation: CASSQTSGPFGQPQHF.

This clonotype was seen once. V usage is TRBV9 and J usage is TRBJ1-4; TRBD1 matches at 12 bases. The V gene end was trimmed by 1 base and the J gene end by 6 bases; junction bases not matched to a gene: 1. Germline V gene data show CDR1 as SGDLS and CDR2 as YYNGEE. The length of the CDR3 is 15 residues. The CDR3 sequence: CASSVRDRGHEKLFF. CDR3 in DNA: TGTGCCAGCAGCGTAAGGGACAGGGGGCATGAAAAACTGTTTTTT. Based on the CDR3 plus reference TRBV9 and TRBJ1-4, the full variable domain is DSGVTQTPKHLITATGQRVTLRCSPRSGDLSVYWYQQSLDQGLQFLIQYYNGEERAKGNILERFSAQQFPDLHSELNLSSLELGDSALYFCASSVRDRGHEKLFFGSGTQLSVL.

Many counts were recorded for this clonotype. This rearrangement joins TRBV11-2 to TRBJ2-1, with D maybe TRBD1 (6 bases). Germline V gene data show CDR1 as SGHAT and CDR2 as FQNNGV. The CDR3 spans 16 residues. The V end lost 6 bases, the J end lost 0 bases, and 15 bases lay between the germline ends. This CDR3 reads CASRPPGDGSYNEQFF. For the CDR3, the DNA is TGTGCCAGCAGACCCCCAGGGGATGGCTCCTACAATGAGCAGTTCTTC.

This clonotype was detected a few times. The chain recombines TRBV10-3 with TRBJ1-2; possible D gene TRBD1, 6 bases. The length of the CDR3 is 12 residues. Trimming removed 7 bases from V and 2 bases from J, with 8 bases in between. The germline CDR1 and CDR2 sequences are ENHRY and SYGVKD. The CDR3 spells CAIKGGNYGYTF. In DNA, the CDR3 is TGTGCCATCAAGGGGGGCAACTATGGCTACACCTTC.

There are many counts of this clonotype. V and J are TRBV28 and TRBJ2-7; a weak D match, TRBD2 (6 bases). The V gene's germline CDR1 is MDHEN and CDR2 SYDVKM. This CDR3 has 15 residues. Trimming pared 6 bases from V and 2 bases from J, leaving 17 bases between. CDR3 amino acids: CASRGTRGLTYEQYF. DNA for the CDR3: TGTGCCAGCAGGGGTACGCGGGGTTTAACCTACGAGCAGTACTTC.

This clonotype was detected a few times. This sequence joins TRBV5-6 and TRBJ2-3, with 14 bases fitting TRBD2. The CDR3 is 20 amino acids. Germline values: CDR1 SGHDT, CDR2 YYEEEE. Trimming at V came to 4 bases and at J to 3 bases, leaving 16 bases not matched to a gene. The CDR3 spells CASSPTSGRARTVTTDTQYF. DNA of the CDR3: TGTGCCAGCAGCCCGACTAGCGGGAGGGCCAGGACTGTCACGACAGATACGCAGTATTTT.

This clonotype has only a few counts. V and J are TRBV18 and TRBJ2-3; weak D call: TRBD1 (5 bases). This CDR3 has 15 amino acids. With 3 bases removed from V and 1 base from J, the gap between germline ends came to 11 bases. Germline assignment: CDR1 KGHSH and CDR2 LQKENI. In nucleotides, the CDR3 is TGTGCCAGCTCACCGAACCAGGGCGGCACAGATACGCAGTATTTT. Protein product: CASSPNQGGTDTQYF. Drawing the rest from reference TRBV18 and TRBJ2-3, the complete variable domain is NAGVMQNPRHLVRRRGQEARLRCSPMKGHSHVYWYRQLPEEGLKFMVYLQKENIIDESGMPKERFSAEFPKEGPSILRIQQVVRGDSAAYFCASSPNQGGTDTQYFGPGTRLTVL.

This clonotype was recorded many times. The V and J genes are TRBV5-1 and TRBJ2-3, with 9 bases aligning to TRBD2. The CDR3 is 14 amino acids. The ends lost 7 bases at V and 1 base at J; junction bases unmatched: 4. Germline CDR1 is SGHRS and CDR2 is YFSETQ. CDR3 in DNA: TGCGCCAGCGCGACTAGCGGAGGCACAGATACGCAGTATTTT. Amino acids: CASATSGGTDTQYF.